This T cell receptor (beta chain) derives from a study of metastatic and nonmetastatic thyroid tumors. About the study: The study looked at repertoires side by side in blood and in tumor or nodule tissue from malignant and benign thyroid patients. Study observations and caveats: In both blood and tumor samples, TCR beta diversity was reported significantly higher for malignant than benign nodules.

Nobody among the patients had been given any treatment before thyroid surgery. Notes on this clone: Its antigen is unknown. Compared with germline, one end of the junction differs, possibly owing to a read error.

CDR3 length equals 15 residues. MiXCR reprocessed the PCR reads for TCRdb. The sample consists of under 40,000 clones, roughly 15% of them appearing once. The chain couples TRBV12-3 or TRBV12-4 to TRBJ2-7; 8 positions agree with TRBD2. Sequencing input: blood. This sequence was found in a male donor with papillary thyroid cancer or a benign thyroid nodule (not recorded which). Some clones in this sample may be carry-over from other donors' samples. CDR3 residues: CASSSISGGPYEQYF. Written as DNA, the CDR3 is TGTGCCAGCAGTTCAATATCGGGAGGGCCCTATGAGCAGTACTTC.